A single sample gave rise to the 13 T cell receptor beta chains below, sequenced in a study of cytomegalovirus exposure and HLA in healthy donors. The PCR used 60 Vbeta and 13 Jbeta primers. Libraries were prepared by immunoSEQ multiplex PCR; TCRdb keeps only in-frame clonotypes and omits some of them. This table holds under 200,000 clones, around 77% found once. The sequenced sample was PBMCs. Receptors originate from a woman in her 30s in good health and CMV-seronegative.

The chain couples TRBV30 to TRBJ1-2; perhaps TRBD1 as D (5 bases). The CDR3 sequence is 12 residues long. The germline gives CDR1 GTSNPN, CDR2 SVGIG (reference sequence). V lost 3 bases, J lost 8 bases, and 13 bases lay in between. This chain's CDR3 is CAWRERGYGYTF. The DNA of the CDR3 is TGTGCCTGGAGGGAAAGGGGTTACGGCTACACCTTC.

The chain combines TRBV29-1 with TRBJ2-5; 8 bases map to TRBD1. Germline V gene data show CDR1 as SQVTM and CDR2 as ANQGSEA. V lost 7 bases and J lost 3; bases outside the gene matches: 7. This CDR3 is built from 13 residues. DNA for the CDR3: TGCAGCGCTACCCCAGGGGGCGAAGAGACCCAGTACTTC. It is translated as CSATPGGEETQYF.

This clone has just one count. This chain connects TRBV5-1 to TRBJ2-2, with D possibly being TRBD1 (6 bases). V shed 0 bases and J shed 7 bases, with 10 bases lying between them. The CDR3 is 14 amino acids. Germline CDR1 is SGHRS and CDR2 is YFSETQ. The CDR3 DNA follows: TGCGCCAGCAGCTTGGGACAGGTCGACGGGGAGCTGTTTTTT. It specifies CASSLGQVDGELFF.

The gene calls are TRBV19 and TRBJ2-7; TRBD2 aligns across 8 bases. The CDR3 is 13 amino acids. After removal of 10 bases from V and 2 bases from J, the junction contained 7 bases not matched to a gene. Germline CDR1 is LNHDA and CDR2 is SQIVND (reference sequence). CDR3 bases: TGTGCCACCTCGCGGGGGGTGACCTACGAGCAGTACTTC. It translates to CATSRGVTYEQYF.

The rearrangement links TRBV5-1 to TRBJ2-7; 9 bases agree with TRBD1. Trimming cost V 0 bases and J 4 bases; bases outside gene matches: 2. CDR1 is SGHRS, CDR2 YFSETQ, per germline. The CDR3 covers 14 residues. Written as DNA, the CDR3 is TGCGCCAGCAGCTTGGCCGACAGGGGGTACGAGCAGTACTTC. This gives the protein CASSLADRGYEQYF. Filled out from reference TRBV5-1 and TRBJ2-7, the complete variable domain reads KAGVTQTPRYLIKTRGQQVTLSCSPISGHRSVSWYQQTPGQGLQFLFEYFSETQRNKGNFPGRFSGRQFSNSRSEMNVSTLELGDSALYLCASSLADRGYEQYFGPGTRLTVT.

This rearrangement joins TRBV6-5 to TRBJ2-5; D unclear. The V end lost 6 bases, the J end lost 3 bases, and 11 bases lay between the germline ends. This CDR3 is 13 amino acids long. Germline values: CDR1 MNHEY, CDR2 SVGAGI. CDR3 sequence reads: CASSPERKETQYF. CDR3 DNA sequence: TGTGCCAGCAGCCCTGAGCGAAAAGAGACCCAGTACTTC.

The V gene is TRBV2, the J gene TRBJ2-7; possibly TRBD1 for D (5 bases). With 6 bases removed from V and 3 bases from J, the gap between germline ends came to 12 bases. This CDR3 is 13 amino acids long. Germline V CDR1 and CDR2: SNHLY, FYNNEI. In DNA, the CDR3 is TGTGCCAGCAGGGGGCTTTCCCGCTACGAGCAGTACTTC. It is translated as CASRGLSRYEQYF.

The gene calls are TRBV7-2 and TRBJ2-3; no clear D. V lost 2 bases and J lost 0, with 15 bases in between. The CDR3 consists of 17 residues. Germline assignment: CDR1 SGHTA and CDR2 FQGNSA. The CDR3 nucleotides read TGTGCCAGCAGCTTAAAGTGGTTTGGCCCTAGCACAGATACGCAGTATTTT. It yields the protein CASSLKWFGPSTDTQYF. Complete variable domain (other parts from reference TRBV7-2 and TRBJ2-3): GAGVSQSPSNKVTEKGKDVELRCDPISGHTALYWYRQSLGQGLEFLIYFQGNSAPDKSGLPSDRFSAERTGGSVSTLTIQRTQQEDSAVYLCASSLKWFGPSTDTQYFGPGTRLTVL.

This clone was observed a handful of times. The chain carries TRBV7-2 and TRBJ1-1; no clear D gene. CDR1 and CDR2 (germline): SGHTA, FQGNSA. There are 14 residues in the CDR3. V lost 5 bases to trimming and J lost 4 bases, with 14 bases between them. CDR3 in DNA: TGTGCCAGCAGCCTGCCGGGGATGAGCACTGAAGCTTTCTTT. Translated: CASSLPGMSTEAFF.

The chain joins TRBV5-1 to TRBJ2-7; D not certain. CDR1 is SGHRS and CDR2 is YFSETQ in the germline V gene. The CDR3 spans 14 residues. Between the trimmed V and J ends, which lost 0 bases and 1 base, there was a span of 8 bases. The CDR3 sequence: CASSLETESYEQYF. CDR3 in DNA: TGCGCCAGCAGCTTGGAAACAGAATCCTACGAGCAGTACTTC.

This sequence joins TRBV5-6 and TRBJ2-7; TRBD1 matches 10 bases. From germline, CDR1 is SGHDT and CDR2 YYEEEE. With V trimmed by 5 bases and J by 1 base, 15 bases remained unmatched. The CDR3 spans 18 residues. CDR3 sequence (DNA): TGTGCCAGCAGTCCCGGGACAGGGGCGACCGTCTTATCCTACGAGCAGTACTTC. Protein: CASSPGTGATVLSYEQYF.

Written as DNA, the CDR3 is TGTGCCAGCAGTTACCTAACGTTCCACAATGAGCAGTTCTTC. This encodes CASSYLTFHNEQFF. V gene TRBV6-6 combines with J gene TRBJ2-1; no clear D gene. V lost 2 bases, J lost 5 bases, and 10 bases lay in between. CDR1 is MNHNY and CDR2 is SVGAGI in the germline V gene (reference sequence). This CDR3 is 14 amino acids long.

This clone has a single count. This chain links TRBV6-6 with TRBJ2-7; TRBD1 matches 8 bases. This CDR3 spans 15 amino acids. CDR1 MNHNY and CDR2 SVGAGI come from the germline V gene (reference sequence). The ends lost 3 bases at V and 5 bases at J; junction bases unmatched: 9. The CDR3 DNA sequence: TGTGCCAGCAGTTATCGAGGACAGGGAGGAGACGAGCAGTACTTC. Translation: CASSYRGQGGDEQYF.